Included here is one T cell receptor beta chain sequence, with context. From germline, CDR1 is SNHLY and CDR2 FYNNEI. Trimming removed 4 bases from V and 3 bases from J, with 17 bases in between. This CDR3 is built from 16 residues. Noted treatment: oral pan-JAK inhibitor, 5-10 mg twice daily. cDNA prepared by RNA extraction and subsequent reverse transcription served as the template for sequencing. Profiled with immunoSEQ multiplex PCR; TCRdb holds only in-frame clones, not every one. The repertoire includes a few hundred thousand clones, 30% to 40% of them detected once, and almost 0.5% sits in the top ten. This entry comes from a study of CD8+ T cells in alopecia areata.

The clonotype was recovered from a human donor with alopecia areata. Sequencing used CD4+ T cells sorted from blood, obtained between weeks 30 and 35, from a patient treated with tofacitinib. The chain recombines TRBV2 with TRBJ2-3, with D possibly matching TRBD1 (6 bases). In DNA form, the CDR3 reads TGTGCCAGCAGTGGAAGGGGGAGTAGCGTTACAGATACGCAGTATTTT. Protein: CASSGRGSSVTDTQYF.